A single sample gave rise to the 23 T cell receptor beta chains below, sequenced in a study of control samples from healthy donors and cancer patients. Generated by immunoSEQ multiplex PCR, the TCRdb table keeps only in-frame clones and is missing some. The data contain hundreds of thousands of clones, 80% to 95% of them seen just once; the ten biggest clones take up around 6.5%. The source material was PBMCs. Receptors originate from a man aged 35-49 years with head and neck cancer.

This clone was seen just once. The V call is TRBV5-6, the J call TRBJ1-2, with 8 bases identical to TRBD1. V lost 0 bases, J lost 7 bases, and 5 bases stayed unmatched. Germline CDR1 SGHDT, CDR2 YYEEEE. The length of the CDR3 is 14 residues. For the CDR3, the DNA is TGTGCCAGCAGCTTGGCCGGACAGGGTAGTGGCTACACCTTC. Its translation: CASSLAGQGSGYTF.

The V call is TRBV14, the J call TRBJ1-1; D is undetermined. V was shortened by 0 bases and J by 1 base, with 24 bases between the two germline ends. This CDR3 comprises 20 residues. The germline gives CDR1 SGHDN, CDR2 FVKESK. CDR3 region: CASSQDPRTSESHENTEAFF. For the CDR3, the DNA is TGTGCCAGCAGCCAAGATCCCCGGACCTCGGAATCCCATGAGAACACTGAAGCTTTCTTT.

This chain links TRBV7-2 with TRBJ1-1; D uncertain. CDR1 and CDR2 (germline): SGHTA, FQGNSA. V was clipped by 1 base and J by 1 base, with 10 bases between them. The CDR3 has 15 residues. This CDR3 is CASSLVRGRNTEAFF. The CDR3 DNA is TGTGCCAGCAGCTTAGTCCGGGGTCGGAACACTGAAGCTTTCTTT.

The chain joins TRBV28 to TRBJ2-7; D remains unclear. Deletions cut 2 bases from V and 7 bases from J, with 12 bases between. Germline V gene lookup returns CDR1 MDHEN and CDR2 SYDVKM. This CDR3 contains 13 residues. The chain's CDR3 is CASSLHVGAEQYF. CDR3 nucleotides: TGTGCCAGCAGTTTACATGTCGGAGCGGAGCAGTACTTC.

V usage is TRBV5-6 and J usage is TRBJ1-5; 9 positions agree with TRBD1. The CDR3 spans 16 residues. The germline CDR1 and CDR2 sequences are SGHDT and YYEEEE. Trimming took 4 bases from V and 6 from J; bases not matched to a gene: 11. CDR3 in DNA: TGTGCCAGCAGCGCGCAGACAGGGGGTTGGGTTCAGCCCCAGCATTTT. This sequence encodes CASSAQTGGWVQPQHF.

J is TRBJ2-2 and V is TRBV12-3 or TRBV12-4; D ambiguous. The CDR3 is 11 amino acids. Deletions cut 5 bases from V and 6 bases from J, with 4 bases between. CDR3 sequence reads: CASSRAGELFF. The CDR3 bases are TGTGCCAGCAGTCGAGCCGGGGAGCTGTTTTTT.

The rearrangement joins TRBV28 to TRBJ2-3, with D perhaps assigned TRBD1 or TRBD2 (6 bases each). V gave up 5 bases and J gave up 3 bases, with 12 bases separating them. CDR1 and CDR2 (germline): MDHEN, SYDVKM. The CDR3 has 14 amino acids. The CDR3 loop is CASSPLGGTDTQYF. The CDR3 DNA sequence: TGTGCCAGCAGTCCACTAGGGGGGACAGATACGCAGTATTTT. Drawing the rest from reference TRBV28 and TRBJ2-3, the complete variable domain is DVKVTQSSRYLVKRTGEKVFLECVQDMDHENMFWYRQDPGLGLRLIYFSYDVKMKEKGDIPEGYSVSREKKERFSLILESASTNQTSMYLCASSPLGGTDTQYFGPGTRLTVL.

Concerning this clone: Other DNA sequences from this sample encode an identical CDR3 as well. This sequence joins TRBV18 and TRBJ1-1; TRBD1 matches 8 bases. Unmatched junction bases numbered 8, after V lost 6 bases and J lost 2 bases. CDR3 length: 15 residues. Germline V gene lookup returns CDR1 KGHSH and CDR2 LQKENI. The CDR3 spells CASSPLGQGNTEAFF. The CDR3 bases are TGTGCCAGCTCTCCTCTCGGACAGGGCAACACTGAAGCTTTCTTT.

This clone is a singleton in its sample. The V call is TRBV19, the J call TRBJ2-1; a possible D gene is TRBD2 (5 bases). The CDR3 spans 15 residues. V lost 5 bases, J lost 0 bases, and 11 bases lay in between. Germline V CDR1 and CDR2: LNHDA, SQIVND (reference sequence). CDR3 in DNA: TGTGCCAGTAGTCCGGACTGGGGCTCCTACAATGAGCAGTTCTTC. Encoded protein: CASSPDWGSYNEQFF.

This chain connects TRBV19 to TRBJ2-7; TRBD2 is a possible D gene (6 bases). V was shortened by 10 bases and J by 5 bases, with 15 bases between the two germline ends. The CDR3 contains 12 residues. Germline lookup yields CDR1 LNHDA and CDR2 SQIVND (reference sequence). The CDR3 DNA sequence: TGTGCCACCCTTTCTAGCGTCAACGAGCAGTACTTC. Protein sequence: CATLSSVNEQYF.

V usage is TRBV27 and J usage is TRBJ2-7, with TRBD1 matching 12 bases. The CDR3 is made up of 16 amino acids. Germline lookup yields CDR1 MNHEY and CDR2 SMNVEV (reference sequence). Germline trimming cut 2 bases from V and 5 bases from J; bases unmatched to any gene: 7. The CDR3 protein is CASSLERGTGGNEQYF. The DNA of the CDR3 is TGTGCCAGCAGTTTAGAGAGGGGGACAGGGGGCAACGAGCAGTACTTC.

V and J are TRBV11-2 and TRBJ2-7; D is unresolved. V was cut by 0 bases and J by 2 bases, with 5 bases left in between. CDR3 length: 13 residues. CDR1 is SGHAT, CDR2 FQNNGV, per germline. The CDR3 loop is CASSLEAAYEQYF. CDR3 sequence (DNA): TGTGCCAGCAGCTTAGAGGCCGCCTACGAGCAGTACTTC.

This clone appeared a few times. The CDR3 is CASSPPGGNYGYTF. The CDR3 DNA sequence: TGTGCCAGCAGTCCGCCCGGAGGAAACTATGGCTACACCTTC. The gene calls are TRBV6-2 or TRBV6-3 and TRBJ1-2; D gene ambiguous. CDR3 size: 14 residues. Germline assignment: CDR1 MNHEY and CDR2 SVGEGT. V dropped 5 bases and J dropped 2 bases, with 12 bases sitting between them.

V is TRBV10-2 and J is TRBJ2-1; 8 bases agree with TRBD1. CDR3 length: 15 residues. J was trimmed by 8 bases and V by 0 bases; bases with no gene match: 6. Per the germline V gene, CDR1 is WSHSY and CDR2 is SAAADI. CDR3 region: CASSESRTGKDEQFF. The CDR3 bases are TGCGCCAGCAGTGAGTCTAGGACAGGGAAAGATGAGCAGTTCTTC.

The chain joins TRBV6-5 to TRBJ1-4; D remains ambiguous. Trimming removed 4 bases from V and 5 bases from J, with 11 bases in between. Germline V gene data show CDR1 as MNHEY and CDR2 as SVGAGI. This CDR3 spans 14 amino acids. The CDR3 protein is CASSLSQPNEKLFF. CDR3 in DNA: TGTGCCAGCAGTTTGAGTCAACCGAATGAAAAACTGTTTTTT.

This chain connects TRBV28 to TRBJ2-1, with TRBD1 matching 10 bases. This CDR3 region has 13 residues. CDR1 and CDR2 (germline): MDHEN, SYDVKM. With 7 bases clipped from V and 7 bases from J, the junction kept 4 bases outside the gene matches. Here the CDR3 DNA reads TGTGCCAGCAATTTGGACAGGGGGAATGAGCAGTTCTTC. Amino acid sequence: CASNLDRGNEQFF.

The CDR3 loop is CASSLVGGAYEQYF. CDR3 sequence (DNA): TGTGCCAGCAGCTTGGTGGGTGGGGCCTACGAGCAGTACTTC. The chain is built from TRBV5-8 and TRBJ2-7, with unresolved D. V was pared by 0 bases and J by 2 bases, with 9 bases between. Germline CDR1 and CDR2: SGHTS and YDEGEE. CDR3 length: 14 amino acids.

The chain couples TRBV4-1 to TRBJ2-5; D gene unclear. The CDR3 length is 13 residues. Germline lookup yields CDR1 MGHRA and CDR2 YSYEKL. V dropped 0 bases and J dropped 3 bases, with 5 bases sitting between them. The CDR3 spells CASSQDTEETQYF. For the CDR3, the DNA is TGCGCCAGCAGCCAAGATACAGAAGAGACCCAGTACTTC.

V usage is TRBV5-1 and J usage is TRBJ2-1, with a tentative D call TRBD1 (5 bases). The CDR3 sequence is 14 residues long. Germline V gives CDR1 SGHRS, CDR2 YFSETQ. V was shortened by 7 bases and J by 4 bases, with 15 bases between the two germline ends. CDR3 amino acids: CASGTWGSYNEQFF. The CDR3 bases are TGCGCCAGCGGCACTTGGGGCTCATACAATGAGCAGTTCTTC.

This chain joins TRBV27 and TRBJ1-1; D remains ambiguous. Germline lookup yields CDR1 MNHEY and CDR2 SMNVEV (reference sequence). The CDR3 is made up of 11 amino acids. The V and J ends lost 7 bases and 3 bases respectively, with 6 bases between them. CDR3: CASNGDTEAFF. CDR3 DNA: TGTGCCAGCAATGGTGACACTGAAGCTTTCTTT.

The chain carries TRBV7-2 and TRBJ2-7; D is uncertain. This CDR3 is 12 amino acids long. The germline V and J ends were trimmed by 5 bases and 6 bases, with 11 bases remaining between them. Germline-derived CDR1 and CDR2 are SGHTA and FQGNSA. This CDR3 is CASSVTPGEQYF. The DNA of the CDR3 is TGTGCCAGCAGCGTGACCCCCGGCGAGCAGTACTTC.

V is TRBV24-1 and J is TRBJ2-3; 9 bases match TRBD2. V gave up 5 bases and J gave up 2 bases; unmatched junction bases: 4. Looked up from germline, CDR1 is KGHDR and CDR2 is SFDVKD. CDR3 length: 15 residues. The CDR3 sequence: CATSGASGDTDTQYF. As DNA, the CDR3 is TGTGCCACCAGTGGTGCTAGCGGGGACACAGATACGCAGTATTTT.

The V call is TRBV27, the J call TRBJ1-6; the match to TRBD1 covers 9 bases. CDR1 and CDR2 from the germline V gene are MNHEY and SMNVEV (reference sequence). V was pared by 3 bases and J by 14 bases, with 5 bases of the junction left unmatched. The CDR3 runs to 13 residues. CDR3 region: CASSFRDREALHF. CDR3 nucleotides: TGTGCCAGCAGTTTCCGGGACAGGGAGGCCCTCCACTTT.